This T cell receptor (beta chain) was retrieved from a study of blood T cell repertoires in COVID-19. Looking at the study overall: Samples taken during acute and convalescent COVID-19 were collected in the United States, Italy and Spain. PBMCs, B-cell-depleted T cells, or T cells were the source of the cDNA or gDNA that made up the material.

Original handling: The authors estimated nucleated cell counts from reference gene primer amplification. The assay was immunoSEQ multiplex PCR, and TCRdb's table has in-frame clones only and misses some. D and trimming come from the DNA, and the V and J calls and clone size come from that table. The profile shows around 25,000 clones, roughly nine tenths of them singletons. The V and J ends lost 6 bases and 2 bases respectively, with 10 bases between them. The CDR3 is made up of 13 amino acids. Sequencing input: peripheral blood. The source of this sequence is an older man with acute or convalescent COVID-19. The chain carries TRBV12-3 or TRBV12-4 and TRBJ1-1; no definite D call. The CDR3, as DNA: TGTGCCAGCAGCCGAGGATCCAACACTGAAGCTTTCTTT. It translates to CASSRGSNTEAFF.